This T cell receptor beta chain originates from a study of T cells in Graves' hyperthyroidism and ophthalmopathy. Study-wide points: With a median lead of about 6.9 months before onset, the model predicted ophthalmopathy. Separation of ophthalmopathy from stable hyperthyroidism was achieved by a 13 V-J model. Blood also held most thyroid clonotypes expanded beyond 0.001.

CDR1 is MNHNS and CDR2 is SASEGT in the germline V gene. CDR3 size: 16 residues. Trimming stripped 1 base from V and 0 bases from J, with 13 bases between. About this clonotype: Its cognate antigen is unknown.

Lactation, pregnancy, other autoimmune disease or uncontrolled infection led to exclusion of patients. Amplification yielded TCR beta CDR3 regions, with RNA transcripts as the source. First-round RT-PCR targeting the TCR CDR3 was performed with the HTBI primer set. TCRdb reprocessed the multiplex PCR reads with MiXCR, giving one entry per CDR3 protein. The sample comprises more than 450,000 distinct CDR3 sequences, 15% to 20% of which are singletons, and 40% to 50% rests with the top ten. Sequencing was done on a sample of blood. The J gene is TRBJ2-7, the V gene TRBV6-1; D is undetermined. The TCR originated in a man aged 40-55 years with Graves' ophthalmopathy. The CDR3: CASSEGTHGISYEQYF. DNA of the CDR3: TGTGCCAGCAGTGAAGGGACGCATGGAATCTCCTACGAGCAGTACTTC.